Below are 16 T cell receptor beta chains sequenced from a single sample in a study of T cells after yellow fever vaccination. MiXCR, applied by TCRdb to the 5' RACE reads, yields one record per CDR3 protein. The sample comprises 610,000 or so distinct CDR3 sequences, about 12% of which are singletons, and about 15% rests with the top ten. This material consisted of PBMCs, taken on the day of the yellow fever booster vaccination. These TCRs come from a man younger than 45 who received the YFV17D yellow fever vaccine.

This sequence joins TRBV20-1 and TRBJ2-1; a possible D gene is TRBD2 (5 bases). Germline V CDR1 and CDR2: DFQATT, SNEGSKA (reference sequence). V was trimmed by 2 bases and J by 3 bases, leaving 11 bases between them. The CDR3 totals 14 residues. The CDR3 bases are TGCAGTGCTAGAAGTATGAGGGACTACAATGAGCAGTTCTTC. Translating gives CSARSMRDYNEQFF.

This clonotype was observed many times. This chain uses TRBV7-2 with TRBJ2-5; 7 bases align to TRBD1. Unmatched junction bases numbered 5, after V lost 2 bases and J lost 2 bases. This CDR3 comprises 15 residues. Germline V gives CDR1 SGHTA, CDR2 FQGNSA. Here the CDR3 DNA reads TGTGCCAGCAGCTTACGCCCGGGACAGCAAGAGACCCAGTACTTC. Translation gives CASSLRPGQQETQYF. Combining the CDR3 with reference TRBV7-2 and TRBJ2-5 gives the whole variable domain GAGVSQSPSNKVTEKGKDVELRCDPISGHTALYWYRQSLGQGLEFLIYFQGNSAPDKSGLPSDRFSAERTGGSVSTLTIQRTQQEDSAVYLCASSLRPGQQETQYFGPGTRLLVL.

The rearrangement links TRBV5-3 to TRBJ2-1; 9 bases are a match to TRBD2. TRBV5-3 is treated as an ORF (open reading frame) with a function not yet certain. V dropped 5 bases and J dropped 9; count of bases not matched to a gene: 12. The CDR3 has 15 amino acids. In DNA form, the CDR3 reads TGTGCCAGAAGGGGGGCGGGAGGGCCAGATAGTGAGCAGTTCTTC. It codes for CARRGAGGPDSEQFF.

This clonotype occurred a few times. The V gene is TRBV24-1, the J gene TRBJ2-2; TRBD2 aligns across 10 bases. The CDR3 runs to 15 residues. V was clipped by 1 base and J by 6 bases; unmatched bases: 1. Germline assignment: CDR1 KGHDR and CDR2 SFDVKD. This CDR3 is CATSDFSGRSGELFF. The CDR3 coding sequence is TGTGCCACCAGTGATTTTAGCGGGAGGTCCGGGGAGCTGTTTTTT.

The chain uses TRBV15 and TRBJ1-3, with unresolved D. V lost 0 bases and J lost 3, with 6 bases in between. The CDR3 sequence is 14 residues long. The germline gives CDR1 LNHNV, CDR2 YYDKDF (reference sequence). The CDR3 sequence: CATSREGNGNTIYF. For the CDR3, the DNA is TGTGCCACCAGCAGAGAGGGTAATGGAAACACCATATATTTT.

V usage is TRBV20-1 and J usage is TRBJ2-5; 13 nucleotides align to TRBD2. This CDR3 is 17 amino acids long. V lost 6 bases, J lost 1 base, and 11 bases stayed unmatched. Looked up from germline, CDR1 is DFQATT and CDR2 is SNEGSKA (reference sequence). This CDR3 is CSATGLAGAPLQETQYF. CDR3 DNA sequence: TGCAGTGCCACCGGACTAGCGGGAGCCCCCCTCCAAGAGACCCAGTACTTC.

In its sample, this clonotype was seen a few times. This chain links TRBV12-3 or TRBV12-4 with TRBJ1-2, with D possibly matching TRBD1 (5 bases). Trimming shortened V by 1 base and J by 13 bases, and 13 bases separated the two germline ends. The length of the CDR3 is 12 residues. CDR3 DNA: TGTGCCAGCAGTTTAGTTAGCAGGGAAATCACCTTC. This codes for CASSLVSREITF.

This clonotype has a handful of counts. The V call is TRBV5-4, the J call TRBJ2-2; D tentatively fits TRBD1 or TRBD2 (9 bases each). The V and J ends lost 2 bases and 5 bases respectively, with 28 bases between them. This CDR3 contains 20 residues. The germline V gene has CDR1 SGHNT and CDR2 YYREEE (reference sequence). The CDR3 loop reads CASSFNRGRVIAGDTGELFF. The CDR3 bases are TGTGCCAGCAGCTTCAACAGGGGGCGCGTGATAGCGGGAGATACCGGGGAGCTGTTTTTT.

This chain uses TRBV12-3 or TRBV12-4 with TRBJ2-7; no clear D gene. The CDR3 totals 11 residues. V was cut by 5 bases and J by 4 bases, with 6 bases left in between. The DNA for the CDR3 is TGTGCCAGCAGTATTGAGTACGAGCAGTACTTC. Protein sequence: CASSIEYEQYF.

This clonotype was found a few times. This chain joins TRBV5-5 and TRBJ2-3, with D unclear. This CDR3 has 14 residues. V lost 0 bases to trimming and J lost 1 base, with 6 bases between them. In germline, CDR1 is SGHKS, CDR2 YYEKEE (reference sequence). This CDR3 reads CASSLEQRTDTQYF. The CDR3 DNA reads as TGTGCCAGCAGCTTGGAGCAGCGCACAGATACGCAGTATTTT.

The chain links TRBV5-1 to TRBJ1-4; D is possibly TRBD1 (5 bases). CDR3 length equals 17 residues. V lost 3 bases and J lost 4, with 19 bases in between. Germline loops: CDR1 SGHRS, CDR2 YFSETQ. The CDR3 DNA follows: TGCGCCAGCAGCTCGAGGGGCGTTCGCACCTTTAATGAAAAACTGTTTTTT. The encoded protein is CASSSRGVRTFNEKLFF.

This clonotype turned up a few times. The chain is built from TRBV6-6 and TRBJ1-1; 11 nucleotides agree with TRBD1. The CDR3 sequence is 13 residues long. J was trimmed by 9 bases and V by 7 bases; bases with no gene match: 7. Germline V gene data show CDR1 as MNHNY and CDR2 as SVGAGI (reference sequence). The CDR3 bases are TGTGCCAGCACCGCAGGACAGGGGGCTAAAGCTTTCTTT. This translates into CASTAGQGAKAFF.

At least ten counts were recorded for this clonotype. This sequence joins TRBV4-3 and TRBJ2-1; TRBD2 agrees at 8 bases. Per the germline V gene, CDR1 is LGHNA and CDR2 is YSLEER. The CDR3 spans 17 residues. The V and J ends lost 0 bases and 0 bases, in that order; junction bases with no gene match: 4. CDR3 protein: CASSQERGTSSYNEQFF. Written as DNA, the CDR3 is TGCGCCAGCAGCCAAGAGAGGGGGACTAGCTCCTACAATGAGCAGTTCTTC.

V usage is TRBV30 and J usage is TRBJ2-5; 11 bases line up with TRBD2. The CDR3 is made up of 15 amino acids. Germline values: CDR1 GTSNPN, CDR2 SVGIG (reference sequence). After removal of 2 bases from V and 2 bases from J, the junction contained 4 bases not matched to a gene. CDR3 nucleotides: TGTGCCTGGAGTCCGGGACTAGCGGAGCAAGAGACCCAGTACTTC. As protein: CAWSPGLAEQETQYF. The full variable domain, rest sourced from reference TRBV30 and TRBJ2-5, is SQTIHQWPATLVQPVGSPLSLECTVEGTSNPNLYWYRQAAGRGLQLLFYSVGIGQISSEVPQNLSASRPQDRQFILSSKKLLLSDSGFYLCAWSPGLAEQETQYFGPGTRLLVL.

The J gene is TRBJ2-3, the V gene TRBV27; D gene uncertain. This CDR3 has 15 residues. Trimming took 6 bases from V and 1 from J, leaving 14 bases between them. Germline V CDR1 and CDR2: MNHEY, SMNVEV (reference sequence). The CDR3 spells CASSTDRLRTDTQYF. The CDR3 nucleotides are TGTGCCAGCAGCACGGACCGGCTACGCACAGATACGCAGTATTTT.

This rearrangement joins TRBV7-2 to TRBJ2-1; 11 bases are a match to TRBD2. With V trimmed by 3 bases and J by 6 bases, 4 bases remained unmatched. This CDR3 spans 15 amino acids. The germline V gene encodes CDR1 SGHTA and CDR2 FQGNSA. CDR3 nucleotides: TGTGCCAGCAGCTTTAGCGGGAGGGCCTCCAATGAGCAGTTCTTC. Its translation: CASSFSGRASNEQFF.